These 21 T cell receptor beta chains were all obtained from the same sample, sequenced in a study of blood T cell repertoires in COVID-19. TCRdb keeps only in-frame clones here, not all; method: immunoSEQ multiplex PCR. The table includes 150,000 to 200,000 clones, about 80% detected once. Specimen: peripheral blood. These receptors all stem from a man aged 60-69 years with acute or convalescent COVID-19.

The CDR3 nucleotides are TGTGCTAGTGGTTTGGTACTTCGGGGTAATAGCGGGAGAGGTAGCACCGGGGAGCTGTTTTTT. Amino acids: CASGLVLRGNSGRGSTGELFF. The chain couples TRBV12-5 to TRBJ2-2; 9 nucleotides line up with TRBD2. Germline loops: CDR1 LGHNT, CDR2 FRNRAP. Trimming at V came to 0 bases and at J to 4 bases, leaving 18 bases not matched to a gene. This CDR3 contains 21 residues.

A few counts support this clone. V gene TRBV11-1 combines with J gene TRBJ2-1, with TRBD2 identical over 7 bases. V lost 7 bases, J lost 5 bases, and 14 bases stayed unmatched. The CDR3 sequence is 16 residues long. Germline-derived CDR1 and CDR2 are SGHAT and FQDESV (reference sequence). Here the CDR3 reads CASTSGGRARDNEQFF. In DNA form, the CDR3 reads TGTGCCAGCACCTCTGGGGGGAGGGCCCGCGACAATGAGCAGTTCTTC.

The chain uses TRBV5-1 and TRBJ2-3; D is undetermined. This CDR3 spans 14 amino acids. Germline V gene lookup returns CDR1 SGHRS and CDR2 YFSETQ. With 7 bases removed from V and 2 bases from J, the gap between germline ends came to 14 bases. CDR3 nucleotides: TGCGCCAGCTTCCGTGGTAGAGCCACAGATACGCAGTATTTT. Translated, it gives CASFRGRATDTQYF.

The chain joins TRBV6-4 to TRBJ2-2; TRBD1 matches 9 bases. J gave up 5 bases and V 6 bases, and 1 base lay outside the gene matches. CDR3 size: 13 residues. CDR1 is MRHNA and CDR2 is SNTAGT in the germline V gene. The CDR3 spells CASRTGGTGELFF. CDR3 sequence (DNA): TGTGCCAGCAGGACAGGGGGGACCGGGGAGCTGTTTTTT.

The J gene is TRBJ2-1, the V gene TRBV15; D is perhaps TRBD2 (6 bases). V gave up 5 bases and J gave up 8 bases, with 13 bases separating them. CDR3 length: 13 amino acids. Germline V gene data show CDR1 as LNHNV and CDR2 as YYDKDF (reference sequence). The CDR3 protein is CATSPGREHEQFF. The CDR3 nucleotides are TGTGCCACCAGCCCAGGTCGGGAGCATGAGCAGTTCTTC.

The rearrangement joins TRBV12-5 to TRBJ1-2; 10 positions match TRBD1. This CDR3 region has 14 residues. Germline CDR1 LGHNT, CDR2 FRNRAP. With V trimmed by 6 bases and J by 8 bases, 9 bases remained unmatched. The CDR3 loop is CASGRTGTGVGYTF. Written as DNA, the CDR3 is TGTGCTAGTGGCCGAACCGGGACAGGGGTAGGCTACACCTTC.

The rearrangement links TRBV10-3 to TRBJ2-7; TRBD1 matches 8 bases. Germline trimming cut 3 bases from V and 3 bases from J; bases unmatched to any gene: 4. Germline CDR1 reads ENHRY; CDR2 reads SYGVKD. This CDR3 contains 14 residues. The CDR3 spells CAISDGTGDYEQYF. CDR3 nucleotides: TGTGCCATCAGTGATGGGACAGGTGACTACGAGCAGTACTTC.

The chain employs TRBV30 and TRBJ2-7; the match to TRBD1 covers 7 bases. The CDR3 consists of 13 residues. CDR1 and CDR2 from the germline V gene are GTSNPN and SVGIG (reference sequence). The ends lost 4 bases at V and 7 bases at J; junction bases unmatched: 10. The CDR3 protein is CAWTWTGSGEQYF. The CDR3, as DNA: TGTGCCTGGACATGGACAGGTTCAGGGGAGCAGTACTTC.

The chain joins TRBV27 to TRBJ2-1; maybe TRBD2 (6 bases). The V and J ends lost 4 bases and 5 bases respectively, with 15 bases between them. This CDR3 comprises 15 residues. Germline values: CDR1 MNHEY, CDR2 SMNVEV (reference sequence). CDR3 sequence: CASSSSTWGDNEQFF. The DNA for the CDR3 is TGTGCCAGCAGTTCTTCCACTTGGGGGGACAATGAGCAGTTCTTC.

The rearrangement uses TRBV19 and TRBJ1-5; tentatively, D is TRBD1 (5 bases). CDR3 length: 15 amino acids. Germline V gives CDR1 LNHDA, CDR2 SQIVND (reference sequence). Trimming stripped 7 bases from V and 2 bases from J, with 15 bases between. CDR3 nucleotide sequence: TGTGCCAGTACTGACTCGGGAGGGGGCAATCAGCCCCAGCATTTT. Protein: CASTDSGGGNQPQHF.

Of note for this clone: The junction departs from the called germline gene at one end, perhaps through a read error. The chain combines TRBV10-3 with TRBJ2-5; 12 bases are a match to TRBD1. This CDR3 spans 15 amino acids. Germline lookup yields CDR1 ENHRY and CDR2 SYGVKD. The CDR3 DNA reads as TGTGCCATCAGTGAGTCGACCGGGACAGGGGGCCTAACGGACTTC. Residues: CAISESTGTGGLTDF.

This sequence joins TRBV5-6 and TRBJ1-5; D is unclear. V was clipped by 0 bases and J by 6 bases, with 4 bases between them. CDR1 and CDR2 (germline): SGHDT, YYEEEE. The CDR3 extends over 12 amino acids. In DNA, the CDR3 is TGTGCCAGCAGCTTGGCTAGTCAGCCCCAGCATTTT. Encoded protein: CASSLASQPQHF. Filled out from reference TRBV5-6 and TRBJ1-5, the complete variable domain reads DAGVTQSPTHLIKTRGQQVTLRCSPKSGHDTVSWYQQALGQGPQFIFQYYEEEERQRGNFPDRFSGHQFPNYSSELNVNALLLGDSALYLCASSLASQPQHFGDGTRLSIL.

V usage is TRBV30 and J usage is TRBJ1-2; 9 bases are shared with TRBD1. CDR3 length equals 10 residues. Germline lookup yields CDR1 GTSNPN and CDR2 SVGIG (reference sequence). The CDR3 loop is CGTGENGYTF. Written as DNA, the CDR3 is TGTGGGACAGGGGAGAATGGCTACACCTTC.

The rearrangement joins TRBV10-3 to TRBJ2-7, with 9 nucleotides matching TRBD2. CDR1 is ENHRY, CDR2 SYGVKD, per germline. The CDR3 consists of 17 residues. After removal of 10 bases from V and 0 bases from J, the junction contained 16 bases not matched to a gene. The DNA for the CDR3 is TGTGCCACAGAGGGGACTAGCAGCCTTTCTAGCTCCTACGAGCAGTACTTC. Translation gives CATEGTSSLSSSYEQYF.

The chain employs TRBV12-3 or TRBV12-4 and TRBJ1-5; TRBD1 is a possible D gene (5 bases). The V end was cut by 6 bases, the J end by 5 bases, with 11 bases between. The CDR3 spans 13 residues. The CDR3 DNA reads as TGTGCCAGCAGGGGGGGTTACGATCAGCCCCAGCATTTT. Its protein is CASRGGYDQPQHF.

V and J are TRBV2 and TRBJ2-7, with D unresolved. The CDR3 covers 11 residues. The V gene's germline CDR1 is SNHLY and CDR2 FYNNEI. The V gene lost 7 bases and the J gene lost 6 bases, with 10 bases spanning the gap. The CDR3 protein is CASTYGGEQYF. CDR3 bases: TGTGCCAGCACGTACGGCGGCGAGCAGTACTTC.

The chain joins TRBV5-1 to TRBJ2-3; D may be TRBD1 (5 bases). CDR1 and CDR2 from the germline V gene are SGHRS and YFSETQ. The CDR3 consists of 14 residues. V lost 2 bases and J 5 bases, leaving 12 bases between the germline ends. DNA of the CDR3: TGCGCCAGCAGCTTAATGGGCAGGGAAGATACGCAGTATTTT. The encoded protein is CASSLMGREDTQYF.

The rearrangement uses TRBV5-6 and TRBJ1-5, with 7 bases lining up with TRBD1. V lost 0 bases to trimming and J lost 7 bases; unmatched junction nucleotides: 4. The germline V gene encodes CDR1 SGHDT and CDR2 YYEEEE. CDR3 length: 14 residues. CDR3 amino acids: CASSLVAGGQPQHF. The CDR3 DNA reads TGTGCCAGCAGCTTGGTCGCAGGGGGGCAGCCCCAGCATTTT.

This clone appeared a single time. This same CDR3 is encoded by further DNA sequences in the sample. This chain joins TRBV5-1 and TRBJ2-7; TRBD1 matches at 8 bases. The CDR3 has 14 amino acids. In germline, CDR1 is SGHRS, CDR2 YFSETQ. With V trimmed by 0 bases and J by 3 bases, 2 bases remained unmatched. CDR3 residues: CASSLAGQGYEQYF. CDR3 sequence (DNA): TGCGCCAGCAGCTTGGCCGGACAGGGCTACGAGCAGTACTTC.

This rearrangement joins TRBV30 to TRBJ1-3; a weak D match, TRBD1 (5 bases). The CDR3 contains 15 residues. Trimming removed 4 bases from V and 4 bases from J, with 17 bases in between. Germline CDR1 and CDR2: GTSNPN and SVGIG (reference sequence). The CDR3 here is CAWTGRGSEGNTIYF. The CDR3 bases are TGTGCCTGGACCGGGAGGGGCTCGGAGGGAAACACCATATATTTT.

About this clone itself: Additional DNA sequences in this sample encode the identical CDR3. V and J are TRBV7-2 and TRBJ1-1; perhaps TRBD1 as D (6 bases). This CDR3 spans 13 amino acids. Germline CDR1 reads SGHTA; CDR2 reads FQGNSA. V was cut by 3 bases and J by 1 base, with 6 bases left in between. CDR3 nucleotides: TGTGCCAGCAGCTTGGACAGGAACACTGAAGCTTTCTTT. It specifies CASSLDRNTEAFF.